Shown below are 8 T cell receptor beta chains from a single sample sequenced in a study of T-cell reconstitution after alpha-beta-depleted transplantation in children. During its preparation, the TCRbeta library received unique molecular identifiers. TCRdb re-analysed the PCR reads in MiXCR, keeping a single row per CDR3 protein. This sample has under 750,000 distinct CDR3 sequences, with about 21% found just once. The material sequenced was PBMCs, mostly from graft donor cells, taken 360 days after TCRalphabeta/CD19-depleted stem cell transplant. The receptors originated from a boy in the first two years of life who had a stem cell transplant for acute myeloid leukemia, so the T cells may come from the graft donor.

V and J are TRBV5-1 and TRBJ1-1; D is undetermined. Trimming removed 2 bases at V and 1 base at J, with 9 bases between. The CDR3 sequence is 14 residues long. CDR1 is SGHRS, CDR2 YFSETQ, per germline. The CDR3 protein is CASSFMRENTEAFF. As DNA, the CDR3 is TGCGCCAGCAGCTTTATGAGGGAGAACACTGAAGCTTTCTTT. Full variable domain (rest looked up from reference TRBV5-1 and TRBJ1-1): KAGVTQTPRYLIKTRGQQVTLSCSPISGHRSVSWYQQTPGQGLQFLFEYFSETQRNKGNFPGRFSGRQFSNSRSEMNVSTLELGDSALYLCASSFMRENTEAFFGQGTRLTVV.

This clonotype was detected many times. This chain uses TRBV12-3 or TRBV12-4 with TRBJ2-1; 10 positions match TRBD2. Trimming removed 0 bases from V and 8 bases from J; junction bases left unmatched: 7. The CDR3 is 16 amino acids. CDR3 loop: CASSLATSGHGHEQFF. CDR3 nucleotides: TGTGCCAGCAGTTTAGCGACTAGCGGGCATGGGCATGAGCAGTTCTTC.

The V and J genes are TRBV5-1 and TRBJ2-2; D possibly uses TRBD1 or TRBD2 (5 bases each). Germline V gene lookup returns CDR1 SGHRS and CDR2 YFSETQ. Trimming shortened V by 2 bases and J by 7 bases, and 12 bases separated the two germline ends. This CDR3 comprises 14 residues. CDR3 amino acids: CASSFEGRNGELFF. CDR3 nucleotide sequence: TGCGCCAGCAGCTTCGAGGGGCGCAACGGGGAGCTGTTTTTT.

This clonotype was seen more than once but under ten times. The rearrangement joins TRBV29-1 to TRBJ2-5; D gene unclear. CDR1 is SQVTM, CDR2 ANQGSEA, per germline. V shed 2 bases and J shed 2 bases, with 12 bases lying between them. CDR3 size: 14 residues. CDR3 amino acids: CSVELGSLQETQYF. DNA of the CDR3: TGCAGCGTTGAATTAGGGTCCCTACAAGAGACCCAGTACTTC.

With regard to this clonotype: At one end, the junction sequence differs from germline, possibly due to a read error. V and J are TRBV29-1 and TRBJ1-1, with D unresolved. The length of the CDR3 is 13 residues. Germline values: CDR1 SQVTM, CDR2 ANQGSEA. CDR3 DNA: TGCAGCGTTGAGGGGAGGACGGGCCCTGAAGTTTTCTTT. Amino acids: CSVEGRTGPEVFF.

In this sample, this clonotype turned up once. An end of the junction does not agree with germline; a read error may underlie this. The chain recombines TRBV5-4 with TRBJ2-1; unclear D gene. CDR1 and CDR2 (germline): SGHNT, YYREEE (reference sequence). The CDR3 has 14 amino acids. The CDR3 DNA reads as TGTGCCATCAGCTTGGGTGGGCTCTACAATGAGCAGTTCTTC. Translation gives CAISLGGLYNEQFF.

This clonotype was observed at least ten times. J is TRBJ2-3 and V is TRBV29-1, with D perhaps given as TRBD1 or TRBD2 (6 bases each). Germline lookup yields CDR1 SQVTM and CDR2 ANQGSEA. V shed 4 bases and J shed 4 bases, with 21 bases lying between them. The CDR3 covers 16 residues. In DNA form, the CDR3 reads TGCAGCGTTGGGGGGGCCTCCCCCGTTTTGGCAGATACGCAGTATTTT. This encodes CSVGGASPVLADTQYF.

This clonotype occurred once. Germline and junction disagree at one end, which may indicate a read error. CDR3 protein: CASGFGGAQLLFF. CDR3 coding DNA: TGTGCCAGCGGCTTCGGGGGGGCCCAACTTCTGTTTTTT. The rearrangement joins TRBV7-9 to TRBJ1-4; perhaps TRBD1 as D (6 bases). The CDR3 is 13 amino acids. CDR1 and CDR2 from the germline V gene are SEHNR and FQNEAQ (reference sequence).